The clone carrying this TCR beta chain showed up many times. Its antigen remains unidentified. This specimen belongs to a study of T cells in Graves' hyperthyroidism and ophthalmopathy. This CDR3 is built from 13 residues. V was pared by 6 bases and J by 4 bases, with 12 bases between. Germline loops: CDR1 MDHEN, CDR2 SYDVKM. Findings of the study overall: Blood shared most expanded thyroid clonotypes above 0.001.

Diagnostic decisions used clinical symptoms, serum thyroxine and TRAb, thyroid ultrasound and orbital computed tomography. Template material for amplifying TCR beta CDR3 regions consisted of RNA transcripts. HTBI primers were used for first-round RT-PCR of the TCR CDR3. MiXCR was run by TCRdb on the multiplex PCR reads, yielding one entry per CDR3 protein. The table has fewer than 450,000 distinct CDR3 sequences, 18% seen once. Material: blood. The receptor was derived from a man aged 18-30 years with Graves' ophthalmopathy. V is TRBV28 and J is TRBJ1-1; TRBD1 is a possible D gene (5 bases). CDR3 DNA sequence: TGTGCCAGCAGGCGGGGGGTGGGCACTGAAGCTTTCTTT. Protein sequence: CASRRGVGTEAFF.